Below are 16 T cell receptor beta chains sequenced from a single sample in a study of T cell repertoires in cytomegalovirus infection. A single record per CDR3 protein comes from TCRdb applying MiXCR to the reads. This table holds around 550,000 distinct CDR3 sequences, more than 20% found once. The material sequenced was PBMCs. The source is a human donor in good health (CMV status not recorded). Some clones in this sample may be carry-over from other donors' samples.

CDR3 amino acids: CASSLGSYWIAKNIQYF. CDR3 bases: TGTGCCAGCAGCTTAGGTAGTTATTGGATAGCCAAAAACATTCAGTACTTC. V usage is TRBV7-2 and J usage is TRBJ2-4; D unresolved. The CDR3 runs to 17 residues. In germline, CDR1 is SGHTA, CDR2 FQGNSA. V shed 1 base and J shed 0 bases, with 13 bases lying between them.

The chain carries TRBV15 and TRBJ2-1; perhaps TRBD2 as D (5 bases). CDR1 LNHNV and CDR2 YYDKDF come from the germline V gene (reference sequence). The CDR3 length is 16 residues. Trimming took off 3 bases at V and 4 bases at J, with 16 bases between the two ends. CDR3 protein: CATSREASTTYNEQFF. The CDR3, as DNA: TGTGCCACCAGCAGGGAGGCTAGCACAACTTACAATGAGCAGTTCTTC.

The CDR3 is CATSRDMTGDTQYF. The CDR3 DNA sequence: TGTGCCACCAGCAGAGATATGACGGGTGATACGCAGTATTTT. The chain uses TRBV15 and TRBJ2-3; D is uncertain. CDR1 and CDR2 from the germline V gene are LNHNV and YYDKDF (reference sequence). Trimming stripped 0 bases from V and 6 bases from J, with 10 bases between. The length of the CDR3 is 14 residues.

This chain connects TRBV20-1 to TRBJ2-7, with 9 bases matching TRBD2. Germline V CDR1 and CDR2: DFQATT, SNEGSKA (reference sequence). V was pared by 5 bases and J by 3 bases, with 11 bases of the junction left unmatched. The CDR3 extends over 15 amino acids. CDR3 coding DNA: TGCAGTGCTCCACCCCTACTAGCGGGTCTCTACGAGCAGTACTTC. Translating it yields CSAPPLLAGLYEQYF.

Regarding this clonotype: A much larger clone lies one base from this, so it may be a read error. CDR3 protein: CATSDQTTGLADLETQYF. The CDR3 coding sequence is TGTGCCACCAGTGACCAAACAACGGGCCTAGCGGACTTAGAGACCCAGTACTTC. The J gene is TRBJ2-5, the V gene TRBV24-1; 7 bases are shared with TRBD2. J lost 4 bases, V lost 4 bases, and 17 bases had no gene match. Germline V gene data show CDR1 as KGHDR and CDR2 as SFDVKD. The CDR3 covers 18 residues.

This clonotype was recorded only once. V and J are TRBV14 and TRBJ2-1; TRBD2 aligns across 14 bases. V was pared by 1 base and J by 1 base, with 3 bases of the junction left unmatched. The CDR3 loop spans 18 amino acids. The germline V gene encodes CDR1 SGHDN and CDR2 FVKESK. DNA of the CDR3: TGTGCCAGCAGCCAAGTCGGGACTAGCGGGGGATCCTACAATGAGCAGTTCTTC. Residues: CASSQVGTSGGSYNEQFF.

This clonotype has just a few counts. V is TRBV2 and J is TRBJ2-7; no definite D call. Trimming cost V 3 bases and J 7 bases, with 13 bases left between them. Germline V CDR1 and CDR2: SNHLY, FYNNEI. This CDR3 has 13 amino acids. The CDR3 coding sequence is TGTGCCAGCAGTGACAATAGAGTGGGGGAGCAGTACGTC. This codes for CASSDNRVGEQYV.

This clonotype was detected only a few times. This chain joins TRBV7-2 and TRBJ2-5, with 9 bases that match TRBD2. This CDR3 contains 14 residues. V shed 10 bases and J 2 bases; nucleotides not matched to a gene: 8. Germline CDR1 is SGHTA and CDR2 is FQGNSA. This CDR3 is CATSPGLAQETQYF. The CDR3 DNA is TGTGCCACCTCACCGGGACTAGCACAAGAGACCCAGTACTTC.

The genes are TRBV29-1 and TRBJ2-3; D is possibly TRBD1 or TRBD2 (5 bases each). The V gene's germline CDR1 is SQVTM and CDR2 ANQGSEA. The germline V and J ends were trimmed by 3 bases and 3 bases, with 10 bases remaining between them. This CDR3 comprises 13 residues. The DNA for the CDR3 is TGCAGCGTTGAGGGACGCAATACAGATACGCAGTATTTT. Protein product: CSVEGRNTDTQYF.

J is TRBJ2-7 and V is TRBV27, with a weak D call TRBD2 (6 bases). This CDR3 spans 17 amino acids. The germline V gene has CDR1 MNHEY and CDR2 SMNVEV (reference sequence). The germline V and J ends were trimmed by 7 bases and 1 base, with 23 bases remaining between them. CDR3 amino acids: CASTHSPAGRASYEQYV. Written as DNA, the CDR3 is TGTGCCAGCACCCACTCCCCGGCGGGAAGGGCATCCTACGAGCAGTACGTC.

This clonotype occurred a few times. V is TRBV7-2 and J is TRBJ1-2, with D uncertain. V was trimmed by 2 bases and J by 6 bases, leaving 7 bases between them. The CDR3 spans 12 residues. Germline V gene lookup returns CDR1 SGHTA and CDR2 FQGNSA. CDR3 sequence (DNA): TGTGCCAGCAGCTTATTCGGGGATGGCTACACCTTC. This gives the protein CASSLFGDGYTF. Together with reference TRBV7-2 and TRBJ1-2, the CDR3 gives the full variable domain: GAGVSQSPSNKVTEKGKDVELRCDPISGHTALYWYRQSLGQGLEFLIYFQGNSAPDKSGLPSDRFSAERTGGSVSTLTIQRTQQEDSAVYLCASSLFGDGYTFGSGTRLTVV.

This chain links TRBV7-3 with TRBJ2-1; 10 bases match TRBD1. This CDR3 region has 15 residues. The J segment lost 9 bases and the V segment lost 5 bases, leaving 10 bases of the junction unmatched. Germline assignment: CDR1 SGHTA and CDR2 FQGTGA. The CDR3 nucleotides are TGTGCCAGCAGCCGGACAGGGGGAAGTAAAGTTGAGCAGTTCTTC. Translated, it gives CASSRTGGSKVEQFF.

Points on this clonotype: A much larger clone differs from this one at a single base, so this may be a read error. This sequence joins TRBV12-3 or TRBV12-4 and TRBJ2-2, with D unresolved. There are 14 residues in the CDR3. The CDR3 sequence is CVSSLYIDTGELFF. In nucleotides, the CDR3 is TGTGTCAGCAGTCTATACATCGACACCGGGGAGCTGTTTTTT.

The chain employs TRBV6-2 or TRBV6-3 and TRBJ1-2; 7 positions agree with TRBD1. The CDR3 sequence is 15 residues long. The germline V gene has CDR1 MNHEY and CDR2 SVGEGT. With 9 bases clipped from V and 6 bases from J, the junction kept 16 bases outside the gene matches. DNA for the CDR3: TGTGCCAGTTGGGGGACAGTCGGTCAGAGGGATGGCTACACCTTC. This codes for CASWGTVGQRDGYTF.

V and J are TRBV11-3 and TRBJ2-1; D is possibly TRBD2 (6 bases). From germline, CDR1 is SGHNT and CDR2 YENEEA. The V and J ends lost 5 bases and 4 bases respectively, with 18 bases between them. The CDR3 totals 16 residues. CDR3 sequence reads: CASSLHGTAPYNEQFF. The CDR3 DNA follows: TGTGCCAGCAGCCTTCATGGGACTGCACCTTACAATGAGCAGTTCTTC. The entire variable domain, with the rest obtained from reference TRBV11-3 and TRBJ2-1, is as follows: EAGVVQSPRYKIIEKKQPVAFWCNPISGHNTLYWYLQNLGQGPELLIRYENEEAVDDSQLPKDRFSAERLKGVDSTLKIQPAELGDSAVYLCASSLHGTAPYNEQFFGPGTRLTVL.

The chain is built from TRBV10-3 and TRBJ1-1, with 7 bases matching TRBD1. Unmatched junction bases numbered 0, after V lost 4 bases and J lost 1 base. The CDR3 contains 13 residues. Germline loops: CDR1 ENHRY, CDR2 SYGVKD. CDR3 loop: CAISGQGNTEAFF. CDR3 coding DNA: TGTGCCATCAGTGGACAGGGGAACACTGAAGCTTTCTTT.